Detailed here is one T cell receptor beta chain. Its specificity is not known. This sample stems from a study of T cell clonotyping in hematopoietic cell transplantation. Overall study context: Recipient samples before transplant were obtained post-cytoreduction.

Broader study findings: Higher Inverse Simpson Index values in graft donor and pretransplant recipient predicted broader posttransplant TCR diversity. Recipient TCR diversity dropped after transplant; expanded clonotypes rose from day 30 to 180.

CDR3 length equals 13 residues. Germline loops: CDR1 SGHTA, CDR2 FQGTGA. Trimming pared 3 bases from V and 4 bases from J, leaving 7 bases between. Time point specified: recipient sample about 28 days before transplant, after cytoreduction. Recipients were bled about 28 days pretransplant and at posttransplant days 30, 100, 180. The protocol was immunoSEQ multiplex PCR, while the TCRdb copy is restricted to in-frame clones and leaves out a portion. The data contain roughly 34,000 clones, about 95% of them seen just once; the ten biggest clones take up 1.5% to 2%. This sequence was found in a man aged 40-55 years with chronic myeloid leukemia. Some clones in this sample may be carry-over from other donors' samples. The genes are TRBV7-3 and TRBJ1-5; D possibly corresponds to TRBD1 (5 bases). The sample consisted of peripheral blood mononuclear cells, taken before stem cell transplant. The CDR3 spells CASSLGPNQPQHF. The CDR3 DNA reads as TGTGCCAGCAGCTTGGGACCTAATCAGCCCCAGCATTTT.